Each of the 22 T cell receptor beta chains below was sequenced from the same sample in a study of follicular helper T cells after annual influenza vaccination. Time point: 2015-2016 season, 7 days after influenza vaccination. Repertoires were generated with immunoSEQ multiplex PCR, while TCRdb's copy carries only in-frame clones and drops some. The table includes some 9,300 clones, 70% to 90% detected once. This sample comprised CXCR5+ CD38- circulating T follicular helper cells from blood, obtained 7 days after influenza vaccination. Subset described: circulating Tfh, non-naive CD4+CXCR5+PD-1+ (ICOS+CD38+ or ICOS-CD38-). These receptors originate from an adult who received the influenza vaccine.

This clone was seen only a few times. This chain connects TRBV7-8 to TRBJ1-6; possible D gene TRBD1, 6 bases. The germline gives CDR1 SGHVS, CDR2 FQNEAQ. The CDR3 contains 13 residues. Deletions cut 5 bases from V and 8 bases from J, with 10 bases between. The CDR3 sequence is CASSPRQDSPLHF. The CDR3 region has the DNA TGTGCCAGCAGCCCAAGACAGGATTCACCCCTCCACTTT.

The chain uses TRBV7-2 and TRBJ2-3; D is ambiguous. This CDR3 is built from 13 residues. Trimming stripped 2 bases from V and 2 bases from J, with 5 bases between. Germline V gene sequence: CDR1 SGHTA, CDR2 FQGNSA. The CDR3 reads CASSLPATDTQYF. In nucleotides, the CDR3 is TGTGCCAGCAGCTTACCAGCCACAGATACGCAGTATTTT.

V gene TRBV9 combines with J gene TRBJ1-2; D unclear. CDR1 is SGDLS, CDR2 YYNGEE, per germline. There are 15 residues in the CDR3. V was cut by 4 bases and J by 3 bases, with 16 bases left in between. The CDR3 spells CASSPRQSGDYGYTF. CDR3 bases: TGTGCCAGCAGCCCCCGCCAATCCGGGGACTATGGCTACACCTTC.

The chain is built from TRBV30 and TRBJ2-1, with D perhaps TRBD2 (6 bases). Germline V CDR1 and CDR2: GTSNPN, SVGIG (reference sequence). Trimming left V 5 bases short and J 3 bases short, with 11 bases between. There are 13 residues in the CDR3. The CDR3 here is CAWDRAGYNEQFF. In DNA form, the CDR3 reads TGTGCCTGGGATCGAGCGGGCTACAATGAGCAGTTCTTC.

CDR3 coding DNA: TGTGCCAGCAGTTTATCGCGCGGGGGCCGAGATACGCAGTATTTT. Amino acid sequence: CASSLSRGGRDTQYF. J is TRBJ2-3 and V is TRBV27; tentatively, D is TRBD2 (7 bases). Trimming took 0 bases from V and 5 from J, leaving 12 bases between them. The CDR3 length is 15 residues. Germline V gene sequence: CDR1 MNHEY, CDR2 SMNVEV (reference sequence).

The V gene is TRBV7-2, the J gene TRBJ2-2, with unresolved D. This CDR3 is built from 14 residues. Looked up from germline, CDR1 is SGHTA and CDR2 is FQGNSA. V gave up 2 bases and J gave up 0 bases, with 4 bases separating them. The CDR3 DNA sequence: TGTGCCAGCAGCTTAAGAGCGAACACCGGGGAGCTGTTTTTT. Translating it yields CASSLRANTGELFF.

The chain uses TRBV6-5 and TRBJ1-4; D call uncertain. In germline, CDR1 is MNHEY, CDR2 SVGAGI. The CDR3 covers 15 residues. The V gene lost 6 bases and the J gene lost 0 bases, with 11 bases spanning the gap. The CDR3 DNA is TGTGCCAGCAGCTCCACCTTGGCAACTAATGAAAAACTGTTTTTT. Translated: CASSSTLATNEKLFF.

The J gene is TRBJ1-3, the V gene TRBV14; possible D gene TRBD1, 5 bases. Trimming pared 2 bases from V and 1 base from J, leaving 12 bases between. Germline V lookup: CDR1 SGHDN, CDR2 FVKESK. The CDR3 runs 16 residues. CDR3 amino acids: CASSQLGTGSGNTIYF. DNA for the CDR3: TGTGCCAGCAGCCAACTGGGGACGGGTTCTGGAAACACCATATATTTT.

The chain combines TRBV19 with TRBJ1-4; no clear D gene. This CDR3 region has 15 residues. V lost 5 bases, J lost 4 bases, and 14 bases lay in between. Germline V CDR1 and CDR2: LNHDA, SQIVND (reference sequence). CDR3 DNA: TGTGCCAGTAGTCCTCTCTGGGAGAGTAATGAAAAACTGTTTTTT. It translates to CASSPLWESNEKLFF. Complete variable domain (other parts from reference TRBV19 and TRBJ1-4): DGGITQSPKYLFRKEGQNVTLSCEQNLNHDAMYWYRQDPGQGLRLIYYSQIVNDFQKGDIAEGYSVSREKKESFPLTVTSAQKNPTAFYLCASSPLWESNEKLFFGSGTQLSVL.

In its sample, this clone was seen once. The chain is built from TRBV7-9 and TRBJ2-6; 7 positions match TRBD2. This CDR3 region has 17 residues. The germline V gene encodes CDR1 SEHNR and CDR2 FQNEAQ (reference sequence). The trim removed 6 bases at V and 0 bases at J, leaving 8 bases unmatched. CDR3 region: CASRGGTPSSGANVLTF. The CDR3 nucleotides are TGTGCCAGCAGGGGAGGGACTCCAAGCTCTGGGGCCAACGTCCTGACTTTC.

CDR3: CSATAYNEQFF. CDR3 nucleotides: TGCAGTGCTACAGCCTACAATGAGCAGTTCTTC. This chain uses TRBV20-1 with TRBJ2-1; D remains unclear. With 4 bases removed from V and 2 bases from J, the gap between germline ends came to 3 bases. CDR1 is DFQATT and CDR2 is SNEGSKA in the germline V gene (reference sequence). The CDR3 contains 11 residues.

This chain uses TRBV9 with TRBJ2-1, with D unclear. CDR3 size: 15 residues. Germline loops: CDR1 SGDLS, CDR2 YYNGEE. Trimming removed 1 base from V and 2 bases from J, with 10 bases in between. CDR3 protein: CASSVNSETYNEQFF. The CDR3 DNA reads TGTGCCAGCAGCGTAAACAGTGAAACCTACAATGAGCAGTTCTTC.

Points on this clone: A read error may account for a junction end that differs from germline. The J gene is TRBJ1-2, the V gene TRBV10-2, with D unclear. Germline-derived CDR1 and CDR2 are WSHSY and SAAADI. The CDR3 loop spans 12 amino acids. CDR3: CASSASNYGYTF. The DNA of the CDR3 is TGCGCCAGCTCCGCATCTAATTATGGCTACACCTTC.

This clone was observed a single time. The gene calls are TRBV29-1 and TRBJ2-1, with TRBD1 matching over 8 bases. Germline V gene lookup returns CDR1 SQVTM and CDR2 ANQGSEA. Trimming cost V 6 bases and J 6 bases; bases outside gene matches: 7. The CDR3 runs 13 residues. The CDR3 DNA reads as TGCAGCGTCAAGGACAGGGCGACCAATGAGCAGTTCTTC. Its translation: CSVKDRATNEQFF.

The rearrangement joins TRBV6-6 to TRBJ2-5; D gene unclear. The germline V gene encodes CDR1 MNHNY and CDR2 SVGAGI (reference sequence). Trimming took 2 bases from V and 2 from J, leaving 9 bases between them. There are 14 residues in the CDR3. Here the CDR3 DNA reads TGTGCCAGCAGTTACCCGGCCGGACAAGAGACCCAGTACTTC. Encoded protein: CASSYPAGQETQYF.

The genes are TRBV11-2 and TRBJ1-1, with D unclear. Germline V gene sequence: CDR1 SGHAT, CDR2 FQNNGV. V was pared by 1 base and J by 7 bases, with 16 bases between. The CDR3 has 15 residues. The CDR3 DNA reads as TGTGCCAGCAGCTTAGTCCCAGATACAACAATTGAAGCTTTCTTT. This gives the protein CASSLVPDTTIEAFF.

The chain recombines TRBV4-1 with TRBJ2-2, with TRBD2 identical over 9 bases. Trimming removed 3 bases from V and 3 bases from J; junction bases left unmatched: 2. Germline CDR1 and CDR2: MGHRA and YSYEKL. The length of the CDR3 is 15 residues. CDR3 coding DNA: TGCGCCAGCAGCCACAGCGGGGGGTACACCGGGGAGCTGTTTTTT. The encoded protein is CASSHSGGYTGELFF.

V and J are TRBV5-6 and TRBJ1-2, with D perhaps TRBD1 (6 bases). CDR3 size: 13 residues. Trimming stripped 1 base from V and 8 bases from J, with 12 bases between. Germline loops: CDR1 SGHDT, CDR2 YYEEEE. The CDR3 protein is CASSLRGGGGYTF. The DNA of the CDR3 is TGTGCCAGCAGCTTGAGGGGGGGCGGCGGCTACACCTTC.

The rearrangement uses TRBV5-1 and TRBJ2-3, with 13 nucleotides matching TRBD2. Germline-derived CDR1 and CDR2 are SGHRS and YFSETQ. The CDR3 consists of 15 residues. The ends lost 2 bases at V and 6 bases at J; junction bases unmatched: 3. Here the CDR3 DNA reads TGCGCCAGCAGCTTACTAGCGGGGGGGCAGGATACGCAGTATTTT. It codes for CASSLLAGGQDTQYF.

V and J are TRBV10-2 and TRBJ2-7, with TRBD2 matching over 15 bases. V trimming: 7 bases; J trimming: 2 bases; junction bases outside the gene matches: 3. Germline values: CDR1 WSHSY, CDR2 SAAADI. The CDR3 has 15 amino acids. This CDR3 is CASTGTSGGTYEQYF. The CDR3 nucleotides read TGCGCCAGCACCGGGACTAGCGGGGGGACCTACGAGCAGTACTTC.

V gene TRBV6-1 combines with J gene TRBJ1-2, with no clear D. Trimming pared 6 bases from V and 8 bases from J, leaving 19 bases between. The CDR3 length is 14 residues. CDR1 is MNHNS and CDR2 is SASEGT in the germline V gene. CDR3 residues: CASSRDTKQRGYTF. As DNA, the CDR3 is TGTGCCAGCAGCCGAGACACAAAGCAGAGAGGCTACACCTTC.

The DNA of the CDR3 is TGTGCCAGCAGCTTCTCGGTTAGCACAGATACGCAGTATTTT. This codes for CASSFSVSTDTQYF. The rearrangement links TRBV11-2 to TRBJ2-3, with D unresolved. This CDR3 comprises 14 residues. Trimming took 3 bases from V and 0 from J, leaving 7 bases between them. The germline gives CDR1 SGHAT, CDR2 FQNNGV. Based on the CDR3 plus reference TRBV11-2 and TRBJ2-3, the full variable domain is EAGVAQSPRYKIIEKRQSVAFWCNPISGHATLYWYQQILGQGPKLLIQFQNNGVVDDSQLPKDRFSAERLKGVDSTLKIQPAKLEDSAVYLCASSFSVSTDTQYFGPGTRLTVL.